These T cell receptor beta chains were read from a single sample in a study of blood T cell repertoires in COVID-19. Only in-frame clones appear in the TCRdb table, and some are missing; sequencing was by immunoSEQ multiplex PCR. The data show 100,000 or so clones, with approximately 81% seen just once and 30% to 45% held by the top ten. What was sequenced was peripheral blood. All receptors derive from a man older than 75 with acute or convalescent COVID-19. Both conserved end residues are part of each CDR3. The D gene is left open where the match is weak. Clone size is stated in some rows and not others, as once, few, many or a class when expanded.

v_gene	d_gene	abundance	j_gene	CDR3aa	CDR3nt
TRBV27	-	once	TRBJ2-1	CASSLREGQFF	TGTGCCAGCAGTCTCCGGGAAGGGCAGTTCTTC
TRBV29-1	-	-	TRBJ1-1	CSVVGGQNTEAFF	TGCAGCGTTGTAGGAGGGCAGAACACTGAAGCTTTCTTT
TRBV4-2	-	-	TRBJ1-6	CASSQGDTNNSPLHF	TGTGCCAGCAGCCAAGGGGACACAAATAATTCACCCCTCCACTTT
TRBV6-1	TRBD1	-	TRBJ1-6	CASSEGQGGVYNSPLHF	TGTGCCAGCAGTGAAGGACAGGGAGGAGTCTATAATTCACCCCTCCACTTT
TRBV5-1	TRBD1	-	TRBJ1-4	CASSPDRGNEKLFF	TGCGCCAGCAGCCCCGACAGGGGTAATGAAAAACTGTTTTTT
TRBV28	TRBD1	-	TRBJ1-4	CASRDRGLGSNEKLFF	TGTGCCAGCAGAGACAGGGGGCTAGGGTCTAATGAAAAACTGTTTTTT
TRBV9	-	-	TRBJ2-1	CASSVNSGQNNEQFF	TGTGCCAGCAGCGTAAACAGCGGGCAGAACAATGAGCAGTTCTTC
TRBV5-1	-	-	TRBJ1-2	CASSRDTGLYGYTF	TGCGCCAGCAGCCGTGACACAGGATTGTATGGCTACACCTTC
TRBV6-2/TRBV6-3	-	-	TRBJ2-2	CASSYSSDGELFF	TGTGCCAGCAGTTACTCCTCAGACGGGGAGCTGTTTTTT
TRBV6-5	-	-	TRBJ1-3	CASSYSPGRNTIYF	TGTGCCAGCAGTTACTCGCCGGGGAGAAACACCATATATTTT
TRBV18	TRBD1	-	TRBJ1-1	CASSPGTGNTEAFF	TGTGCCAGCTCACCCGGGACAGGGAATACTGAAGCTTTCTTT
TRBV6-5	-	-	TRBJ2-3	CASRRYRVEDTQYF	TGTGCCAGCAGACGGTACAGGGTGGAAGATACGCAGTATTTT
TRBV28	-	-	TRBJ1-3	CASSSPNSGNTIYF	TGTGCCAGCAGTTCCCCCAACTCTGGAAACACCATATATTTT
TRBV12-3/TRBV12-4	-	-	TRBJ1-1	CASSLDITEAFF	TGTGCCAGCAGTTTAGATATCACTGAAGCTTTCTTT
TRBV18	-	few	TRBJ1-5	CASSLGQNQPQHF	TGTGCCAGCTCACTCGGACAAAATCAGCCCCAGCATTTT
TRBV5-1	TRBD1	once	TRBJ2-7	CASRNTGDTYEQYF	TGCGCCAGCAGGAATACAGGGGACACCTACGAGCAGTACTTC
TRBV10-3	-	few	TRBJ1-5	CAISPGPQPQHF	TGTGCCATCTCCCCAGGGCCCCAGCCCCAGCATTTT
TRBV6-1	-	-	TRBJ1-5	CASSESLRQPQHF	TGTGCCAGCAGTGAATCCTTGCGTCAGCCCCAGCATTTT
TRBV28	-	-	TRBJ1-1	CASSRRQDEAFF	TGTGCCAGCAGCCGAAGACAGGATGAAGCTTTCTTT
TRBV27	-	-	TRBJ1-5	CASSPWGGPYSNQPQHF	TGTGCCAGCAGTCCCTGGGGGGGACCCTATAGCAATCAGCCCCAGCATTTT
TRBV9	-	-	TRBJ2-2	CASSVSSNTGELFF	TGTGCCAGCAGCGTATCGTCGAACACCGGGGAGCTGTTTTTT
TRBV28	TRBD2	-	TRBJ2-1	CASNKPGLAGVEQFF	TGTGCCAGCAACAAACCGGGACTAGCGGGAGTTGAGCAGTTCTTC
TRBV19	TRBD1	-	TRBJ2-1	CASSMRGQGKRDEQFF	TGTGCCAGTAGTATGAGGGGACAGGGGAAAAGGGATGAGCAGTTCTTC
TRBV5-6	-	-	TRBJ1-4	CASSLQGLNEKLFF	TGTGCCAGCAGCTTACAGGGCCTTAATGAAAAACTGTTTTTT